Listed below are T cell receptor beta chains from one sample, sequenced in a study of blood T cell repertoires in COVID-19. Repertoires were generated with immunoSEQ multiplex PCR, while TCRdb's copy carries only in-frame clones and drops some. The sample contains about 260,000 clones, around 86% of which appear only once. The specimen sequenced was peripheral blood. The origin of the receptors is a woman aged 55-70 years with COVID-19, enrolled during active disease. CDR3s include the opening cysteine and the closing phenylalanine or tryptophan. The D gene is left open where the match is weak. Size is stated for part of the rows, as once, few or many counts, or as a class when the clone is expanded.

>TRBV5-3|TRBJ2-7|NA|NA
CARSLGHTVSYEQYF
TGTGCCAGAAGCTTAGGACACACCGTCTCCTACGAGCAGTACTTC
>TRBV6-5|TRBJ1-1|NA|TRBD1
CASRDRGEYTEAFF
TGTGCCAGCAGGGACAGGGGGGAGTACACTGAAGCTTTCTTT
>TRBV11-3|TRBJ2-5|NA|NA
CASSLDPRQETQYF
TGTGCCAGCAGCTTAGATCCCAGGCAAGAGACCCAGTACTTC
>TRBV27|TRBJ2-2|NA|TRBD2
CASRGLAGGDAGELFF
TGTGCCAGCAGGGGACTAGCGGGAGGAGACGCCGGGGAGCTGTTTTTT
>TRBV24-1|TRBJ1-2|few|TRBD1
CATSGGTGKSYGYTF
TGTGCCACCAGTGGTGGGACAGGGAAATCCTATGGCTACACCTTC
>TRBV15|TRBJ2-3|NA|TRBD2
CATSHGTTSTDTQYF
TGTGCCACCAGCCACGGGACTACCAGCACAGATACGCAGTATTTT
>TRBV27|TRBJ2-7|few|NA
CASSFSDRLGEQYF
TGTGCCAGCAGTTTTTCCGACAGGCTCGGCGAGCAGTACTTC
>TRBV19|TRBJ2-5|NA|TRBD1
CASSSDRVAGETQYF
TGTGCCAGTAGTAGCGACAGGGTTGCGGGAGAGACCCAGTACTTC
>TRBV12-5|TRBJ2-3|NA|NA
CASGLNRVTDTQYF
TGTGCTAGTGGTCTCAACCGGGTCACAGATACGCAGTATTTT
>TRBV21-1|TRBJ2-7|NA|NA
CASRRQSYEQYF
TGTGCCAGCAGAAGACAGTCCTACGAGCAGTACTTC
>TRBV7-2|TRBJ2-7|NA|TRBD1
CASSSDWTRGLYEQYF
TGTGCCAGCAGCTCCGATTGGACCAGGGGGTTGTACGAGCAGTACTTC
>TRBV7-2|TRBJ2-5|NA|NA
CASSLANRPQETQYF
TGTGCCAGCAGCTTAGCGAACAGGCCCCAAGAGACCCAGTACTTC
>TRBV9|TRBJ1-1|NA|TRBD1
CASSVARTGSITEAFF
TGTGCCAGCAGCGTAGCTAGGACAGGGTCTATCACTGAAGCTTTCTTT
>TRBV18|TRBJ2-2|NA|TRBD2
CASSPPGASGNTGELFF
TGTGCCAGCTCACCGCCTGGTGCTAGCGGAAACACCGGGGAGCTGTTTTTT
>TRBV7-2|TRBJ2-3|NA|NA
CASSPQGQPSTDTQYF
TGTGCCAGCAGCCCACAGGGACAACCTAGCACAGATACGCAGTATTTT
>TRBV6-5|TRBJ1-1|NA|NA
CASSLTGEAFF
TGTGCCAGCAGCCTCACAGGCGAGGCTTTCTTT
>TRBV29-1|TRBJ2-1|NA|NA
CSVEGTRGAYNEQFF
TGCAGCGTTGAAGGCACGCGGGGAGCCTACAATGAGCAGTTCTTC
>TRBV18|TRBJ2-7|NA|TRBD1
CASSPFGTGDYEQYF
TGTGCCAGCTCACCGTTTGGGACAGGGGACTACGAGCAGTACTTC
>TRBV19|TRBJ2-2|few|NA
CASRGQNTGELFF
TGTGCCAGTAGGGGACAGAACACCGGGGAGCTGTTTTTT
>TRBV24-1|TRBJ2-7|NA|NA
CATSAPAGNSYEQYF
TGTGCCACCAGTGCCCCGGCGGGCAACTCCTACGAGCAGTACTTC
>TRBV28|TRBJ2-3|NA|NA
CASSFPALSTDTQYF
TGTGCCAGCAGTTTCCCAGCGCTAAGCACAGATACGCAGTATTTT
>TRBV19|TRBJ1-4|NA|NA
CASSMGTGQNEKLFF
TGTGCCAGTAGTATGGGTACAGGGCAAAATGAAAAACTGTTTTTT
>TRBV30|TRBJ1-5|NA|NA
CAWSVRGGGYSNQPQHF
TGTGCCTGGAGTGTACGCGGCGGGGGGTATAGCAATCAGCCCCAGCATTTT
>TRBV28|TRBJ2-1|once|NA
CASAPYNEQFF
TGTGCCAGCGCGCCATACAATGAGCAGTTCTTC
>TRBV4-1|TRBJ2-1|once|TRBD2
CASSQGLAGGVNNEQFF
TGCGCCAGCAGCCAAGGACTAGCGGGAGGCGTTAACAATGAGCAGTTCTTC
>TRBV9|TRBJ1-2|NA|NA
CASSAPRDRHIYGYTF
TGTGCCAGCAGCGCCCCCCGGGATCGACACATCTATGGCTACACCTTC
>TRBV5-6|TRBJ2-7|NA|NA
CASSSAGSREQYF
TGTGCCAGCAGCTCTGCCGGCTCGAGGGAGCAGTACTTC
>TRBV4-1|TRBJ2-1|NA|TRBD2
CASSQDIAGFSLVRNEQFF
TGCGCCAGCAGCCAAGATATAGCGGGTTTTTCTCTGGTTCGCAATGAGCAGTTCTTC
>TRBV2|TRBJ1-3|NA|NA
CASSTNSGNTIYF
TGTGCCAGCAGCACAAACTCTGGAAACACCATATATTTT
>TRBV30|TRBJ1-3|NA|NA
CAWKRFTSGNTIYF
TGTGCCTGGAAGAGGTTCACATCTGGAAACACCATATATTTT
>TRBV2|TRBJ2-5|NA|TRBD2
CASQSGGAQYF
TGTGCCAGCCAGAGTGGGGGGGCCCAGTACTTC
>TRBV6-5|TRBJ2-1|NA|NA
CASSKLVGSRNEQFF
TGTGCCAGCAGCAAACTCGTCGGGAGTCGGAATGAGCAGTTCTTC
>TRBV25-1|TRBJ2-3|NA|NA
CASSENWANTQYF
TGTGCCAGCAGTGAAAATTGGGCTAATACGCAGTATTTT
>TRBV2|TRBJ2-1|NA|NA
CASRVGHEQFF
TGTGCCAGCCGCGTGGGCCATGAGCAGTTCTTC
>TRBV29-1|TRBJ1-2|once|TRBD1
CSGTGGTGGFYTF
TGCAGCGGGACCGGGGGGACAGGGGGATTCTACACCTTC
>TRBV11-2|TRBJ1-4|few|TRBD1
CASSRTGGGVTNEKLFF
TGTGCCAGCAGCAGGACAGGGGGCGGAGTAACTAATGAAAAACTGTTTTTT
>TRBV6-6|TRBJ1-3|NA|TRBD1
CASSYGTGRNTIYF
TGTGCCAGCAGTTACGGGACAGGCCGAAACACCATATATTTT
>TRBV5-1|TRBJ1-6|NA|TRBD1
CASSLDRGSPLHF
TGCGCCAGCAGCTTGGACAGGGGTTCACCCCTCCACTTT
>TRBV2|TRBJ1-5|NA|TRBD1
CASRVTGASNQPQHF
TGTGCCAGCAGGGTGACAGGGGCTAGCAATCAGCCCCAGCATTTT
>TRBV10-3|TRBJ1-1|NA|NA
CAISSGWDTEAFF
TGTGCCATCAGTTCAGGATGGGACACTGAAGCTTTCTTT
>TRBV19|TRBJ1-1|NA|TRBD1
CASSFTGGEAFF
TGTGCCAGTAGTTTCACAGGGGGCGAAGCTTTCTTT
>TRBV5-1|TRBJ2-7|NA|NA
CASSSTIAGEQYF
TGCGCCAGCAGCTCAACTATAGCTGGGGAGCAGTACTTC
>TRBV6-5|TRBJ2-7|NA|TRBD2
CASGSGNPYEQYF
TGTGCCAGCGGAAGCGGGAACCCCTACGAGCAGTACTTC
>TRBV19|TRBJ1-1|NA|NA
CASSIRSEAFF
TGTGCCAGTAGTATACGGTCAGAAGCTTTCTTT
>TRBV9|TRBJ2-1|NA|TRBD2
CASSRYIAGGDNEQFF
TGTGCCAGCAGCCGATACATAGCGGGAGGAGACAATGAGCAGTTCTTC
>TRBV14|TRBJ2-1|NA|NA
CASSQERRVEYEQFF
TGTGCCAGCAGCCAAGAAAGGCGGGTGGAGTATGAGCAGTTCTTC
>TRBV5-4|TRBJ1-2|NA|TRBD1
CASSGQGNYGYTF
TGTGCCAGCAGCGGACAGGGGAACTATGGCTACACCTTC
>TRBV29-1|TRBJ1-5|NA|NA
CSVRAGRESNQPQHF
TGCAGCGTTAGAGCGGGTCGAGAAAGCAATCAGCCCCAGCATTTT
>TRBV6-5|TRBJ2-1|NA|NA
CASRSERNEQFF
TGTGCCAGCCGAAGCGAGAGAAATGAGCAGTTCTTC
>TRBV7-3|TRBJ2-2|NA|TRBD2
CASSFGGGPTGELFF
TGTGCCAGCAGCTTTGGGGGAGGGCCTACCGGGGAGCTGTTTTTT
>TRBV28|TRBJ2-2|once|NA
CASTSRTSLNTGELFF
TGTGCCAGCACCTCCCGGACAAGCCTTAACACCGGGGAGCTGTTTTTT
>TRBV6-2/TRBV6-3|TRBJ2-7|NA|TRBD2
CASSYLAGVDEQYF
TGTGCCAGCAGTTACTTAGCGGGAGTCGACGAGCAGTACTTC
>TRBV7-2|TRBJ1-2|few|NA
CASSSMGGNYGYTF
TGTGCCAGCAGCTCTATGGGAGGGAACTATGGCTACACCTTC
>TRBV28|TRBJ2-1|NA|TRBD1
CATRTGGQGNEQFF
TGTGCCACCCGTACAGGGGGCCAGGGTAATGAGCAGTTCTTC
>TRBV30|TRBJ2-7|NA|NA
CAWGRGAEQYF
TGTGCCTGGGGCCGGGGTGCCGAGCAGTACTTC
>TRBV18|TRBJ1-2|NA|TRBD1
CASSPGTARSYGYTF
TGTGCCAGCTCACCAGGGACAGCACGGTCTTATGGCTACACCTTC
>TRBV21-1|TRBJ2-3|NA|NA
CASSKPQSSDTQYF
TGTGCCAGCAGCAAACCGCAGTCCTCGGATACGCAGTATTTT